This T cell receptor (beta chain) was sequenced during a study of metastatic and nonmetastatic thyroid tumors. Study summary: From malignant and benign thyroid patients, repertoires in blood and in tumor or nodule tissue were compared. Overall study results and limits: Significantly higher TCR beta diversity was reportedly seen in malignant thyroid tumors than benign nodules, in blood and tumor.

A few counts support this clone. What it recognizes is unknown. In the authors' methods: A classifier of distant metastasis in papillary thyroid cancer was built from CDR3 differences (across clinicopathological groups). MiXCR reprocessed the PCR reads for TCRdb. For this entry, the V and J calls and clone size follow TCRdb and not the study's own pipeline. This table holds 15,000 to 20,000 clones, 15% to 18% found once. The CDR3 covers 15 residues. V lost 2 bases to trimming and J lost 5 bases; unmatched junction nucleotides: 7. Germline assignment: CDR1 MNHEY and CDR2 SMNVEV (reference sequence). Thyroid surgery was performed in patients who had received no treatment beforehand.

The sequenced sample was blood. The sequence came from a female donor with papillary thyroid cancer or a benign thyroid nodule (not recorded which). Some clones in this sample may be carry-over from other donors' samples. The rearrangement joins TRBV27 to TRBJ2-7, with 9 positions matching TRBD2. Here the CDR3 DNA reads TGTGCCAGCAGTTTAGAGGCGGGAGGGCGGGACGAGCAGTACTTC. Residues: CASSLEAGGRDEQYF.